The 23 T cell receptor beta chains below all came from one sample that was sequenced in a study of cytomegalovirus exposure and HLA in healthy donors (dated by TCRdb to about 2017). The library was prepared using the immunoSEQ multiplex PCR assay. The multiplex PCR relied on a mix of 60 forward primers for TCR Vbeta segments and 13 reverse primers for TCR Jbeta segments. TCRdb holds this immuneACCESS table with in-frame rearrangements only. Some clones are missing; in checked studies, unresolved V genes explain under half, and the rest has no known cause. Present in this sample are around 170,000 clones, about 85% of which were seen just once. The ten biggest clones cover 3.5% to 4% of the sample. The sample was PBMCs. The receptor source for this set is a man aged 50 to 59 in good health and CMV-seronegative.

The CDR3: CASSVGVGSGGTEAFF. CDR3 DNA sequence: TGTGCCAGCAGCGTAGGCGTAGGCTCTGGGGGGACTGAAGCTTTCTTT. The chain links TRBV9 to TRBJ1-1; tentatively, D is TRBD1 (5 bases). Germline V lookup: CDR1 SGDLS, CDR2 YYNGEE. Deletions cut 0 bases from V and 5 bases from J, with 17 bases between. This CDR3 contains 16 residues.

The V call is TRBV18, the J call TRBJ2-5; 9 nucleotides match TRBD2. Germline loops: CDR1 KGHSH, CDR2 LQKENI. J lost 0 bases, V lost 0 bases, and 8 bases had no gene match. There are 18 residues in the CDR3. CDR3 nucleotide sequence: TGTGCCAGCTCACCACCGTTTTATGCGGGGGGGGACCAAGAGACCCAGTACTTC. This sequence encodes CASSPPFYAGGDQETQYF.

This chain links TRBV19 with TRBJ1-5; TRBD1 aligns across 9 bases. CDR1 is LNHDA, CDR2 SQIVND, per germline (reference sequence). The CDR3 spans 19 residues. Unmatched junction bases numbered 14, after V lost 5 bases and J lost 0 bases. CDR3 DNA sequence: TGTGCCAGTAGTGCTCTACAGGGGGCGGAAATATATAGCAATCAGCCCCAGCATTTT. Encoded protein: CASSALQGAEIYSNQPQHF. The whole variable domain, remainder taken from reference TRBV19 and TRBJ1-5, is DGGITQSPKYLFRKEGQNVTLSCEQNLNHDAMYWYRQDPGQGLRLIYYSQIVNDFQKGDIAEGYSVSREKKESFPLTVTSAQKNPTAFYLCASSALQGAEIYSNQPQHFGDGTRLSIL.

Comments on this clone: Sequence at one end of the junction differs from germline and may be a read error. V usage is TRBV7-9 and J usage is TRBJ1-5, with 7 bases aligning to TRBD1. CDR3 length: 14 amino acids. The germline V gene has CDR1 SEHNR and CDR2 FQNEAQ (reference sequence). The CDR3 nucleotides are TGTTCCAGCAGCCACAGGGGAAGCAATCAGCCCCAGCATTTT. Protein product: CSSSHRGSNQPQHF.

The chain joins TRBV19 to TRBJ2-1; no reliable D call. CDR3 length equals 12 residues. V was shortened by 0 bases and J by 8 bases, with 5 bases between the two germline ends. CDR1 is LNHDA and CDR2 is SQIVND in the germline V gene (reference sequence). CDR3 residues: CASSIDLYEQFF. CDR3 nucleotide sequence: TGTGCCAGTAGTATAGATCTCTATGAGCAGTTCTTC.

This clone was observed a single time. J is TRBJ2-3 and V is TRBV10-3; TRBD2 matches 11 bases. CDR3 length equals 16 residues. After removal of 2 bases from V and 2 bases from J, the junction contained 3 bases not matched to a gene. The germline CDR1 and CDR2 sequences are ENHRY and SYGVKD. The CDR3 here is CAISEGLAGSTDTQYF. As DNA, the CDR3 is TGTGCCATCAGTGAGGGACTAGCGGGTTCCACAGATACGCAGTATTTT.

The chain's CDR3 is CASSDGGYGYTF. CDR3 DNA sequence: TGTGCCAGCAGCGACGGGGGCTATGGCTACACCTTC. The chain links TRBV5-5 to TRBJ1-2; maybe TRBD1 (5 bases). V lost 4 bases to trimming and J lost 4 bases, with 8 bases between them. The germline CDR1 and CDR2 sequences are SGHKS and YYEKEE (reference sequence). This CDR3 is built from 12 residues.

The DNA for the CDR3 is TGTGCCAGCAGCCGCCTAGCGGGTTCCGTCACAGATACGCAGTATTTT. Translating gives CASSRLAGSVTDTQYF. This chain joins TRBV14 and TRBJ2-3; 8 bases agree with TRBD2. Germline V gene data show CDR1 as SGHDN and CDR2 as FVKESK. This CDR3 has 16 amino acids. The ends lost 4 bases at V and 2 bases at J; junction bases unmatched: 8.

This clone was picked up one time. Other DNA sequences of this sample code for an identical CDR3. The chain joins TRBV30 to TRBJ1-3, with TRBD1 as a possible D gene (5 bases). This CDR3 is 11 amino acids long. The ends were cut back, 4 bases at V and 4 bases at J, with 5 bases in the middle. The germline V gene encodes CDR1 GTSNPN and CDR2 SVGIG (reference sequence). CDR3 in DNA: TGTGCCTGGACAGGGGGAAACACCATATATTTT. Translating gives CAWTGGNTIYF.

V and J are TRBV5-6 and TRBJ1-2; TRBD1 agrees at 12 bases. The CDR3 has 16 residues. CDR1 is SGHDT, CDR2 YYEEEE, per germline. With V trimmed by 0 bases and J by 4 bases, 4 bases remained unmatched. The CDR3 DNA sequence: TGTGCCAGCAGCTTGGGGGACAGGGGGCTGTCCTATGGCTACACCTTC. It yields the protein CASSLGDRGLSYGYTF.

This clone was found once. The chain has TRBV7-6 and TRBJ2-1, with TRBD1 identical over 7 bases. Germline CDR1 is SGHVS and CDR2 is FNYEAQ. V shed 2 bases and J 6 bases; nucleotides not matched to a gene: 1. The CDR3 has 13 residues. The CDR3 nucleotides are TGTGCCAGCAGCTTACGACAGGGCAATGAGCAGTTCTTC. It encodes CASSLRQGNEQFF.

This chain uses TRBV7-2 with TRBJ1-2; D might be TRBD1 (5 bases). From germline, CDR1 is SGHTA and CDR2 FQGNSA. Trimming took 5 bases from V and 7 from J, leaving 14 bases between them. The CDR3 has 13 residues. The DNA for the CDR3 is TGTGCCAGCAGCCTCCAGGGAACGGTTGGCTACACCTTC. As protein: CASSLQGTVGYTF.

The chain carries TRBV5-1 and TRBJ2-3, with TRBD2 identical over 10 bases. CDR3 length: 18 amino acids. The germline gives CDR1 SGHRS, CDR2 YFSETQ. Germline trimming cut 0 bases from V and 3 bases from J; bases unmatched to any gene: 10. CDR3 amino acids: CASSLAPSGGKGTDTQYF. The DNA for the CDR3 is TGCGCCAGCAGCTTGGCCCCTAGCGGGGGTAAGGGAACAGATACGCAGTATTTT.

The chain recombines TRBV11-3 with TRBJ2-2, with a tentative D call TRBD1 (5 bases). V lost 5 bases and J lost 8, with 15 bases in between. CDR3 length: 14 residues. Germline V gene data show CDR1 as SGHNT and CDR2 as YENEEA. The CDR3: CASSHRSRTGELFF. The CDR3 DNA reads as TGTGCCAGCAGCCACCGCTCCCGGACAGGGGAGCTGTTTTTT.

The chain joins TRBV7-9 to TRBJ2-1; no clear D gene. Trimming removed 5 bases at V and 13 bases at J, with 18 bases between. The CDR3 contains 13 residues. Germline CDR1 and CDR2: SEHNR and FQNEAQ (reference sequence). The CDR3: CASSLVFEVDQFF. Here the CDR3 DNA reads TGTGCCAGCAGCCTAGTTTTTGAGGTGGATCAGTTCTTC.

J is TRBJ1-2 and V is TRBV5-4; D gene unclear. This CDR3 contains 14 residues. Germline V gene data show CDR1 as SGHNT and CDR2 as YYREEE (reference sequence). V was clipped by 3 bases and J by 6 bases, with 15 bases between them. The CDR3 sequence is CASSWDTGRDGYTF. CDR3 bases: TGTGCCAGCAGCTGGGATACCGGGAGGGATGGCTACACCTTC.

The chain links TRBV6-5 to TRBJ1-2; the D is unclear. Per germline, CDR1 MNHEY and CDR2 SVGAGI. This CDR3 region has 12 residues. V shed 6 bases and J shed 4 bases, with 9 bases lying between them. The CDR3 DNA reads TGTGCCAGCAGGGGCGTGGTCTATGGCTACACCTTC. Residues: CASRGVVYGYTF.

J is TRBJ2-7 and V is TRBV11-2, with D perhaps TRBD1 (6 bases). CDR1 is SGHAT, CDR2 FQNNGV, per germline. The CDR3 covers 14 residues. The germline V and J ends were trimmed by 0 bases and 2 bases, with 8 bases remaining between them. The CDR3 region has the DNA TGTGCCAGCAGCTTAGAACAGGGCCCCTACGAGCAGTACTTC. As protein: CASSLEQGPYEQYF.

The CDR3 bases are TGCAGCGTTGATCTGGGGGGACTAGATACGCAGTATTTT. Its translation: CSVDLGGLDTQYF. The chain employs TRBV29-1 and TRBJ2-3; D is possibly TRBD2 (6 bases). Trimming left V 3 bases short and J 5 bases short, with 12 bases between. CDR3 length: 13 amino acids. Per the germline V gene, CDR1 is SQVTM and CDR2 is ANQGSEA.

The chain employs TRBV28 and TRBJ1-2, with no clear D. The CDR3 length is 13 residues. Trimming pared 2 bases from V and 5 bases from J, leaving 9 bases between. Looked up from germline, CDR1 is MDHEN and CDR2 is SYDVKM. The CDR3 sequence: CASSLTGDYGYTF. CDR3 nucleotides: TGTGCCAGCAGTTTAACCGGGGATTATGGCTACACCTTC.

The chain is built from TRBV27 and TRBJ1-3; maybe TRBD1 (5 bases). CDR1 and CDR2 (germline): MNHEY, SMNVEV (reference sequence). Trimming took 4 bases from V and 0 from J, leaving 7 bases between them. The CDR3 consists of 14 residues. CDR3 sequence: CASSSGNSGNTIYF. The CDR3 nucleotides are TGTGCCAGCAGTTCAGGGAACTCTGGAAACACCATATATTTT.

The chain combines TRBV6-5 with TRBJ2-1; TRBD2 agrees at 7 bases. V gave up 5 bases and J gave up 6 bases; unmatched junction bases: 4. The germline V gene encodes CDR1 MNHEY and CDR2 SVGAGI. The CDR3 length is 13 residues. The CDR3 loop is CASSRSGGNEQFF. The CDR3 DNA follows: TGTGCCAGCAGTAGGTCGGGGGGCAATGAGCAGTTCTTC.

A word on this clone: Other DNA sequences from this sample encode an identical CDR3 as well. This chain connects TRBV13 to TRBJ1-6; 9 nucleotides line up with TRBD1. Germline V gene lookup returns CDR1 PRHDT and CDR2 FYEKMQ (reference sequence). Losses at the gene ends were 3 bases for V and 10 bases for J; bases not matched to a gene: 19. The CDR3 is 19 residues long. The CDR3 sequence is CASSFAVRSWDRDSSPLHF. The CDR3 nucleotides read TGTGCCAGCAGCTTCGCCGTCCGCTCTTGGGACAGGGATAGCTCACCCCTCCACTTT.